This record covers a single T cell receptor beta chain. Its antigen is as yet unknown. The sample comes from a study of T cell repertoires in ileal Crohn's disease. TCRdb keeps only in-frame clones here, not all; method: immunoSEQ multiplex PCR. The sample contains 7,300 or so clones, 55% to 85% of which appear only once. Study results and limitations: Endoscopic recurrence occurred in every patient whose clonality exceeded 26.8%.

Time point reported: neoterminal ileum biopsy at postoperative endoscopy, about 6 months after surgery. V dropped 0 bases and J dropped 9; count of bases not matched to a gene: 5. This CDR3 has 14 residues. CDR1 is SGHDN and CDR2 is FVKESK in the germline V gene. Source material: ileal tissue. The TCR comes from an adult with Crohn's disease. This chain connects TRBV14 to TRBJ2-1; 7 bases are a match to TRBD2. CDR3 in amino acids: CASSQERGRGEQFF. In DNA form, the CDR3 reads TGTGCCAGCAGCCAAGAACGCGGGAGAGGTGAGCAGTTCTTC. Variable domain in full (rest from reference TRBV14 and TRBJ2-1): EAGVTQFPSHSVIEKGQTVTLRCDPISGHDNLYWYRRVMGKEIKFLLHFVKESKQDESGMPNNRFLAERTGGTYSTLKVQPAELEDSGVYFCASSQERGRGEQFFGPGTRLTVL.